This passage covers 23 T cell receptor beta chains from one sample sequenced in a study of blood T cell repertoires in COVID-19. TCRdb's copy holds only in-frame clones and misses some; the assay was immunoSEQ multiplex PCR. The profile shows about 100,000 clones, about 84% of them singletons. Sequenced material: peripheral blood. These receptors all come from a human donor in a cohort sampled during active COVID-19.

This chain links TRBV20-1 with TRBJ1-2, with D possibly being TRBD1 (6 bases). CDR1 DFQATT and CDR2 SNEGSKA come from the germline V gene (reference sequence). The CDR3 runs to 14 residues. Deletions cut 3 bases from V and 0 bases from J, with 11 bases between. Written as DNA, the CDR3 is TGCAGTGCTAGTAGGGGGGGAGCTAACTATGGCTACACCTTC. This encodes CSASRGGANYGYTF.

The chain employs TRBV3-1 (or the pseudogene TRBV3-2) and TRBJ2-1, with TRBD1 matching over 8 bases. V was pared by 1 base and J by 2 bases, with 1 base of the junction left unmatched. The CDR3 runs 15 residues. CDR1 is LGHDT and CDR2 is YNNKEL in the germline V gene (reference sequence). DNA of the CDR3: TGTGCCAGCAGCCAAGGGACAGGGACCTACAATGAGCAGTTCTTC. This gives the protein CASSQGTGTYNEQFF.

The CDR3 DNA follows: TGTGCCAGCAGCTCATACCTGGACACTCAGCCCCAGCATTTT. It is translated as CASSSYLDTQPQHF. This rearrangement joins TRBV7-2 to TRBJ1-5; tentatively, D is TRBD1 (5 bases). V was clipped by 4 bases and J by 6 bases, with 13 bases between them. CDR1 and CDR2 from the germline V gene are SGHTA and FQGNSA. The length of the CDR3 is 14 residues.

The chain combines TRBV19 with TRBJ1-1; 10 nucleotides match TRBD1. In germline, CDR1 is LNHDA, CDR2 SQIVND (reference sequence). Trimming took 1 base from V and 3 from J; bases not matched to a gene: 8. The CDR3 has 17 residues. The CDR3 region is CASSIGQGASWDTEAFF. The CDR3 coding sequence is TGTGCCAGTAGTATAGGACAGGGGGCTAGTTGGGACACTGAAGCTTTCTTT.

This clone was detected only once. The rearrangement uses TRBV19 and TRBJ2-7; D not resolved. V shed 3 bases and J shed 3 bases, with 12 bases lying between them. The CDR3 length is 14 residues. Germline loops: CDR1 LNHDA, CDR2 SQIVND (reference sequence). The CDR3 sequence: CASSMRKRDYEQYF. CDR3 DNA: TGTGCCAGTAGTATGAGGAAAAGAGACTACGAGCAGTACTTC.

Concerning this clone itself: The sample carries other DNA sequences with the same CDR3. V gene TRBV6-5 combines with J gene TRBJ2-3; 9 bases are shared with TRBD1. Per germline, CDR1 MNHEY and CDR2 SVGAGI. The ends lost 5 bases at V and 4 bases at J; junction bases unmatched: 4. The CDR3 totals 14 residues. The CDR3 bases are TGTGCCAGCAGTAGGGGACAGGGTGCAGATACGCAGTATTTT. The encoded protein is CASSRGQGADTQYF.

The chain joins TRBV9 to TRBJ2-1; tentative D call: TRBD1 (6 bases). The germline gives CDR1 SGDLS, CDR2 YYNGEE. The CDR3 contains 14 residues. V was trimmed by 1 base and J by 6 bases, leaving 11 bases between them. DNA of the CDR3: TGTGCCAGCAGCGTACGACCAGGGGTCAATGAGCAGTTCTTC. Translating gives CASSVRPGVNEQFF.

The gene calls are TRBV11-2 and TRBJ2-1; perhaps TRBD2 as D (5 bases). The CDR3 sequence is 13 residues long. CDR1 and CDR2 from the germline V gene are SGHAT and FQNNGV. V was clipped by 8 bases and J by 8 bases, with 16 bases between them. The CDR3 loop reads CASGSLVGDEQFF. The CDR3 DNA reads TGTGCCAGCGGTTCACTAGTCGGCGATGAGCAGTTCTTC.

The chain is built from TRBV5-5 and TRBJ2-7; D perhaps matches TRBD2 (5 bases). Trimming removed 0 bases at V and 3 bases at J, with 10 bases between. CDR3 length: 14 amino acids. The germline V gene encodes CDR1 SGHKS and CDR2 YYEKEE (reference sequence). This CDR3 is CASSLGWENYEQYF. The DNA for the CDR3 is TGTGCCAGCAGCTTGGGATGGGAGAACTACGAGCAGTACTTC.

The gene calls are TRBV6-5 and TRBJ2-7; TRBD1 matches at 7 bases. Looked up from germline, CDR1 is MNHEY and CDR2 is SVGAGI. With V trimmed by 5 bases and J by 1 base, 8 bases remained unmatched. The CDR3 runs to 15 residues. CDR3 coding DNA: TGTGCCAGCAGTCGACAGGGCGGTGGGTCCTACGAGCAGTACTTC. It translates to CASSRQGGGSYEQYF.

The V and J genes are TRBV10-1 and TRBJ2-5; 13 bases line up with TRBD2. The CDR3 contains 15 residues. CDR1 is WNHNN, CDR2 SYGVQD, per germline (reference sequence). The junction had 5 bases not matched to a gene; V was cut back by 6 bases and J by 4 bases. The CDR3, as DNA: TGCGCCAGCAGCGGGGGACTAGCGGGGAGAGAGACCCAGTACTTC. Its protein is CASSGGLAGRETQYF.

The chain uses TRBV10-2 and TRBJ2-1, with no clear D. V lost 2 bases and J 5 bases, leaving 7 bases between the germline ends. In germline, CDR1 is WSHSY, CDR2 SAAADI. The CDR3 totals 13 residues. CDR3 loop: CASSEANHNEQFF. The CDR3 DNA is TGCGCCAGCAGTGAGGCTAACCACAATGAGCAGTTCTTC.

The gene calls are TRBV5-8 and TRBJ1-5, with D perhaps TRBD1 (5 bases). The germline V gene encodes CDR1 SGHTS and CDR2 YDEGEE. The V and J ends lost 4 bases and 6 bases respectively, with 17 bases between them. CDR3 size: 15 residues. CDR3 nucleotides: TGTGCCAGCAGCCGGGGAGTCCAGGGAGGTCAGCCCCAGCATTTT. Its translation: CASSRGVQGGQPQHF.

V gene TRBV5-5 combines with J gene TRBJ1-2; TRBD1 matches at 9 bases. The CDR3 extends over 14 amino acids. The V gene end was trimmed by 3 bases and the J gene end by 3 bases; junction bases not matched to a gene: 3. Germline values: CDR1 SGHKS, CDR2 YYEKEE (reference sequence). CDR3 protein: CASSWGQGHYGYTF. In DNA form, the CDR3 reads TGTGCCAGCAGCTGGGGACAGGGCCACTATGGCTACACCTTC.

The CDR3 loop is CATSGGEEQFF. The CDR3 bases are TGTGCCACTTCAGGGGGCGAGGAGCAGTTCTTC. The chain carries TRBV18 and TRBJ2-1; TRBD1 agrees at 8 bases. Germline values: CDR1 KGHSH, CDR2 LQKENI. The CDR3 loop spans 11 amino acids. Trimming took 10 bases from V and 10 from J; bases not matched to a gene: 6.

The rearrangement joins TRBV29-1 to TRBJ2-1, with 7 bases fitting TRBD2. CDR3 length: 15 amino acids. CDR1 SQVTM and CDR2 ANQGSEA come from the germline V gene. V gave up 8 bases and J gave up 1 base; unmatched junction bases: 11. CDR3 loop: CSLKIGGGSYNEQFF. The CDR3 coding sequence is TGCAGCCTCAAAATCGGCGGGGGATCCTACAATGAGCAGTTCTTC.

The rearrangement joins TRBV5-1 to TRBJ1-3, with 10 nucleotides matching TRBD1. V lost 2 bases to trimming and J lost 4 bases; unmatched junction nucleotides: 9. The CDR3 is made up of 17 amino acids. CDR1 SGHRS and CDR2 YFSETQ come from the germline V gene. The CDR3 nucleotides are TGCGCCAGCAGCTTCGGGCCTATGGGACAGGGGGGAAACACCATATATTTT. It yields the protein CASSFGPMGQGGNTIYF.

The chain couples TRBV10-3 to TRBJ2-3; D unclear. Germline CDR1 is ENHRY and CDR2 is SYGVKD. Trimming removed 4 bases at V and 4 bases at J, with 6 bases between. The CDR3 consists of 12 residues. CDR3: CAISARSDTQYF. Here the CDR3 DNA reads TGTGCCATCAGTGCGAGGTCAGATACGCAGTATTTT.

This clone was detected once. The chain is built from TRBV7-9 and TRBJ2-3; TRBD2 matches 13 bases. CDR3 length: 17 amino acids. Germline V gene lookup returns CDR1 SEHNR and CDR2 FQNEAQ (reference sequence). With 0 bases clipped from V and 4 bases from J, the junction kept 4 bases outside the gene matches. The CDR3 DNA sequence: TGTGCCAGCAGCTTAGCCCCACTAGCGGGAGGGCCAGATACGCAGTATTTT. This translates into CASSLAPLAGGPDTQYF.

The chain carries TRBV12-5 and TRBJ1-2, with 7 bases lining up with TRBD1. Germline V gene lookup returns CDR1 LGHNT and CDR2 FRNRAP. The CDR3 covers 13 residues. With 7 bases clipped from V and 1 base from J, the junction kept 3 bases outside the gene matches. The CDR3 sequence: CASARDSNYGYTF. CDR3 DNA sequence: TGTGCTAGTGCCCGGGACAGTAACTATGGCTACACCTTC. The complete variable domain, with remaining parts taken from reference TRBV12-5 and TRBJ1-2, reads DARVTQTPRHKVTEMGQEVTMRCQPILGHNTVFWYRQTMMQGLELLAYFRNRAPLDDSGMPKDRFSAEMPDATLATLKIQPSEPRDSAVYFCASARDSNYGYTFGSGTRLTVV.

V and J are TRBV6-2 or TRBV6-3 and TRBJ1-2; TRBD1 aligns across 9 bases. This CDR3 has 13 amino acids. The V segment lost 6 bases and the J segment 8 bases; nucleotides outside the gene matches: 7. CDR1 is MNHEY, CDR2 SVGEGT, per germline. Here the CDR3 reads CASSLGTGKGYTF. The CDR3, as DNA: TGTGCCAGCAGCCTCGGGACAGGGAAAGGCTACACCTTC.

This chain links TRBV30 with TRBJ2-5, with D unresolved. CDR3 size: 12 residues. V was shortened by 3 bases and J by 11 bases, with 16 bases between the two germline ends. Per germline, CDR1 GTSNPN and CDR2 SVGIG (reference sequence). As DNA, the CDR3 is TGTGCCTGGAGGCAAATTATAGTAATTCAGTACTTC. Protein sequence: CAWRQIIVIQYF.

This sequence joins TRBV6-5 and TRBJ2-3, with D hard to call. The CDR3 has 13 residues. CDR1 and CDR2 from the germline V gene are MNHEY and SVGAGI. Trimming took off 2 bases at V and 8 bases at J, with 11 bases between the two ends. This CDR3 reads CASSYQSRSTQYF. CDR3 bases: TGTGCCAGCAGTTACCAGAGTAGGAGTACGCAGTATTTT.